This T cell receptor (beta chain) was captured by sequencing in a study of T cell repertoires in cytomegalovirus infection. This clonotype came up many times. Its antigen is still unknown. TCRdb analysed the reads with MiXCR anew, one entry per CDR3 protein. This sample has under 250,000 distinct CDR3 sequences; roughly an eighth occur once, and the top ten carry 1.5% to 2%. Points from the study as a whole: In two of eight donors, the top clonotype was HLA-C-restricted CMV-specific.

The sequenced material came from PBMCs. The source is a human donor in good health (CMV status not recorded). Some clones in this sample may be carry-over from other donors' samples.

The CDR3 DNA reads TGTGCCATCAGTGAGCCGAGGGCGGAGACCCAGTACTTC. It translates to CAISEPRAETQYF. The J gene is TRBJ2-5, the V gene TRBV10-3, with a possible D match to TRBD2 (5 bases). V lost 2 bases and J lost 5, with 9 bases in between. CDR1 ENHRY and CDR2 SYGVKD come from the germline V gene. The CDR3 extends over 13 amino acids.